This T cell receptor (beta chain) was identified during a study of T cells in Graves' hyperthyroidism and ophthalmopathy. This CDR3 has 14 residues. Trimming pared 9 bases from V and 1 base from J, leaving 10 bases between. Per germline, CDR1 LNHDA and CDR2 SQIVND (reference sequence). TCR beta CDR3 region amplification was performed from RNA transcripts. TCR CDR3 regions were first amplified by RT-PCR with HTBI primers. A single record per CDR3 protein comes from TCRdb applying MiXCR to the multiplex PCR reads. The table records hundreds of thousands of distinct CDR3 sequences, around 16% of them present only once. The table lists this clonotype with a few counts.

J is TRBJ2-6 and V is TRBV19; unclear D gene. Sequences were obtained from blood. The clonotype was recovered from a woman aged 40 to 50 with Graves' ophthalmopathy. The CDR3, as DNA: TGTGCCAGCAGCGATGTTTCTGGGGCCAACGTCCTGACTTTC. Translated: CASSDVSGANVLTF.